This T cell receptor beta chain was sequenced in a study of early T cells in non-severe SARS-CoV-2 infection. Overall study context: From unsorted whole blood, bulk RNA was sequenced, and the chains remained unpaired.

The TCR library protocol was used to attach unique molecular identifiers. These identifiers were attached to individual cDNA molecules. TCRdb independently ran MiXCR on the 5' RACE reads; one entry per CDR3 protein. The profile shows almost 85,000 distinct CDR3 sequences, about an eighth of them singletons. The CDR3 loop spans 14 amino acids. V lost 1 base to trimming and J lost 0 bases, with 4 bases between them. Germline assignment: CDR1 MNHNS and CDR2 SASEGT. Only a few counts were recorded for this clonotype. Sample: whole blood. This TCR derives from an adult who was a healthcare worker with PCR-confirmed SARS-CoV-2 infection or an uninfected control (not recorded which). V is TRBV6-1 and J is TRBJ1-5; D is unclear. CDR3 amino acids: CASSEGYSNQPQHF. The CDR3, as DNA: TGTGCCAGCAGTGAAGGGTATAGCAATCAGCCCCAGCATTTT.